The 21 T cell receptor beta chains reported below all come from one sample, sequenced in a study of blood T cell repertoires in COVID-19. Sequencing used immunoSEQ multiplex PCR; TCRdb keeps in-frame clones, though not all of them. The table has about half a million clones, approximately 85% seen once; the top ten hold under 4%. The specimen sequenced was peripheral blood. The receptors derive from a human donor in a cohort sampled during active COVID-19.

Here the CDR3 reads CASISGLAGGNEQFF. The CDR3 DNA follows: TGTGCCAGTATCTCGGGACTAGCGGGAGGCAATGAGCAGTTCTTC. The rearrangement links TRBV19 to TRBJ2-1, with TRBD2 matching 15 bases. With 7 bases clipped from V and 6 bases from J, the junction kept 4 bases outside the gene matches. Germline loops: CDR1 LNHDA, CDR2 SQIVND (reference sequence). CDR3 size: 15 residues.

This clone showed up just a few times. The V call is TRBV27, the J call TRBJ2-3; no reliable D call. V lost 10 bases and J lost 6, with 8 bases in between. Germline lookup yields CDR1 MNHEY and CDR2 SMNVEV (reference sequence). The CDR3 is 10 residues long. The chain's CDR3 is CANVRDTQYF. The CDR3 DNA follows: TGTGCCAACGTGAGGGATACGCAGTATTTT.

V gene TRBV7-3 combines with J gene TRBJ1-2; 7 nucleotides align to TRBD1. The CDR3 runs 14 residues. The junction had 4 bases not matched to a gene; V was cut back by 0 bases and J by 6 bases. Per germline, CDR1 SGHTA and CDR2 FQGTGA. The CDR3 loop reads CASSLTQGQNGYTF. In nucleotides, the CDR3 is TGTGCCAGCAGCTTAACCCAGGGACAGAATGGCTACACCTTC.

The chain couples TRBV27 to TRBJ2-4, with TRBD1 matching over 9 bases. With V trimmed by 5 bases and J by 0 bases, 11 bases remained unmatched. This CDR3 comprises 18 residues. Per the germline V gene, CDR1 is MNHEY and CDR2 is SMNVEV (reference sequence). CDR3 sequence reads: CASSPRDRASLAKNIQYF. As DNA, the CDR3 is TGTGCCAGCAGTCCTCGGGACAGGGCGTCCCTAGCCAAAAACATTCAGTACTTC.

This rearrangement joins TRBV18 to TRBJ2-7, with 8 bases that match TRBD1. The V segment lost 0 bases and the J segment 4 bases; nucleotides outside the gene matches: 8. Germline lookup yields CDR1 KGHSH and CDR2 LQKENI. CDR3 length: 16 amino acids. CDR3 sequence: CASSPPTGVPIYEQYF. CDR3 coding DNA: TGTGCCAGCTCACCACCGACAGGGGTTCCGATATACGAGCAGTACTTC.

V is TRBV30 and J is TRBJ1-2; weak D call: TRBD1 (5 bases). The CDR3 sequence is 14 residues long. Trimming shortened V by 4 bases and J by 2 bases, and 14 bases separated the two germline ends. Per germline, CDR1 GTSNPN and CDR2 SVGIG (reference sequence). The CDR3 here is CAWKGAGINYGYTF. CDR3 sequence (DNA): TGTGCCTGGAAGGGTGCAGGGATAAACTATGGCTACACCTTC.

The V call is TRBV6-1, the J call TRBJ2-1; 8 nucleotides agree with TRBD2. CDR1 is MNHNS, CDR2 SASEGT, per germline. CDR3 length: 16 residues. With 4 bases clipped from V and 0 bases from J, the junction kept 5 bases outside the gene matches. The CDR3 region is CASSARLAHSYNEQFF. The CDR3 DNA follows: TGTGCCAGCAGTGCACGACTAGCGCACTCCTACAATGAGCAGTTCTTC.

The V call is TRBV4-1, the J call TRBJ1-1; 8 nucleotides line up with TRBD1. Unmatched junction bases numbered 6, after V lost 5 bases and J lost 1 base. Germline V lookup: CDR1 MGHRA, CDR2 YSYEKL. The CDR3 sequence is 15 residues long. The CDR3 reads CASSAQGARNTEAFF. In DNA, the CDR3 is TGCGCCAGCAGCGCTCAGGGGGCGCGGAACACTGAAGCTTTCTTT.

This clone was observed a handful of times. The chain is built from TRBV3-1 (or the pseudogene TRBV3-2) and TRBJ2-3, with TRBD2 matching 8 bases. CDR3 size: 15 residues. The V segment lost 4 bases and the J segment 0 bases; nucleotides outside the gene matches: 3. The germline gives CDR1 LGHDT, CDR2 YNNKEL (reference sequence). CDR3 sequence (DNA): TGTGCCAGCAGCCCTAGCGGGTCTAGCACAGATACGCAGTATTTT. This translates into CASSPSGSSTDTQYF.

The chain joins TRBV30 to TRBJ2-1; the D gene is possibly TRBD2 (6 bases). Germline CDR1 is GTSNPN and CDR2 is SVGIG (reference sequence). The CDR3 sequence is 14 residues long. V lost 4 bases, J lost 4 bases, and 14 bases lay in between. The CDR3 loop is CAWTPGLRYNEQFF. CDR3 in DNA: TGTGCCTGGACACCGGGACTGAGGTACAATGAGCAGTTCTTC.

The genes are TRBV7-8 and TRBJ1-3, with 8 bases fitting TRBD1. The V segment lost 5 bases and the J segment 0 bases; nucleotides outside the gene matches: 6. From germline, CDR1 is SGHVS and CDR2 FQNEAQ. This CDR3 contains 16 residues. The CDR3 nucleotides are TGTGCCAGCAGCGTAGACAGGGGAGACTCTGGAAACACCATATATTTT. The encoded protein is CASSVDRGDSGNTIYF.

The chain's CDR3 is CASSDARWSEKLFF. For the CDR3, the DNA is TGTGCCAGCAGTGATGCCCGGTGGAGTGAAAAACTGTTTTTT. V usage is TRBV27 and J usage is TRBJ1-4; D uncertain. Trimming cost V 5 bases and J 7 bases, with 14 bases left between them. The CDR3 has 14 residues. Germline values: CDR1 MNHEY, CDR2 SMNVEV (reference sequence).

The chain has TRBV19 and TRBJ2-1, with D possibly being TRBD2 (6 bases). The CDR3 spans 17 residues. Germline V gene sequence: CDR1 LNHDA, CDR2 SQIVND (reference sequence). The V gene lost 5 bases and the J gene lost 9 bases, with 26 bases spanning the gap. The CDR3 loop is CASSGGSGTYSVGEQFF. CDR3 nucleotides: TGTGCCAGTAGTGGGGGGTCCGGGACTTATTCAGTCGGTGAGCAGTTCTTC.

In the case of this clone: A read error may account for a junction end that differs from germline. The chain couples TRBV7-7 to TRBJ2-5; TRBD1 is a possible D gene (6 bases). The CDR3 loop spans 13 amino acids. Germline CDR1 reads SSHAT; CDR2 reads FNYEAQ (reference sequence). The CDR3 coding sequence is TGTGCTAGCAGCTTAGAACAGGGAGAGACCCAGTACTTC. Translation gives CASSLEQGETQYF.

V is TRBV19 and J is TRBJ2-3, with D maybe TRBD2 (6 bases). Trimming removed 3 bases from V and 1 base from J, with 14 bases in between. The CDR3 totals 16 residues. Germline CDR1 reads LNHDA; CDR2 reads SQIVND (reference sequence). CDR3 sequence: CASSINYQRGTDTQYF. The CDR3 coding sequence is TGTGCCAGTAGTATTAATTACCAGCGGGGCACAGATACGCAGTATTTT.

DNA of the CDR3: TGTGCCACCAGCAGTAACTATAATTCACCCCTCCACTTT. This codes for CATSSNYNSPLHF. The J gene is TRBJ1-6, the V gene TRBV24-1, with D unclear. The CDR3 runs to 13 residues. Per germline, CDR1 KGHDR and CDR2 SFDVKD. The germline V and J ends were trimmed by 7 bases and 3 bases, with 6 bases remaining between them.

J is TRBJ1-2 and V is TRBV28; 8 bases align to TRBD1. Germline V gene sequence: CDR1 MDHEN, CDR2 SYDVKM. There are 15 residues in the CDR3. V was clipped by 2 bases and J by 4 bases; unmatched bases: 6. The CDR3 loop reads CASSLIMDRAYGYTF. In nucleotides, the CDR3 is TGTGCCAGCAGTTTAATAATGGACAGGGCCTATGGCTACACCTTC.

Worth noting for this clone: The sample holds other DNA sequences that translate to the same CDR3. The DNA of the CDR3 is TGTGCCAGTAGTACGACAGGGACAGATACGCAGTATTTT. Its protein product is CASSTTGTDTQYF. The gene calls are TRBV19 and TRBJ2-3, with TRBD1 matching 7 bases. This CDR3 is 13 amino acids long. V lost 4 bases to trimming and J lost 3 bases; unmatched junction nucleotides: 1. Germline values: CDR1 LNHDA, CDR2 SQIVND (reference sequence).

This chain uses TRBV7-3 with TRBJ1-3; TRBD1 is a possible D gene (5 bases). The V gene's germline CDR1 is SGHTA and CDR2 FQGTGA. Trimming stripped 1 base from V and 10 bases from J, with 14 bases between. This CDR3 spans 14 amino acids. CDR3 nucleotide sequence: TGTGCCAGCAGCTTAAGACCGTGGCAGGGAACCATATATTTT. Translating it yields CASSLRPWQGTIYF.

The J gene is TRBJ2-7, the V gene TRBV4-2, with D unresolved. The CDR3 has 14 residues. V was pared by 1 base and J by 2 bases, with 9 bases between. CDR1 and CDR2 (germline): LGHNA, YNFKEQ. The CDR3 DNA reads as TGTGCCAGCAGCCAAGGGCGGAGTGCCTACGAGCAGTACTTC. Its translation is CASSQGRSAYEQYF.

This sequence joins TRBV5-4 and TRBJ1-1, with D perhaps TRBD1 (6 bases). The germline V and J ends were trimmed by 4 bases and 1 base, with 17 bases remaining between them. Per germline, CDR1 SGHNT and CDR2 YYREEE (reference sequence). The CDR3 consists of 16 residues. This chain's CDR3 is CASSPAGGARNTEAFF. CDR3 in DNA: TGTGCCAGCAGCCCCGCGGGGGGGGCACGGAACACTGAAGCTTTCTTT.